This entry concerns a single T cell receptor (beta chain). What it recognizes is unknown. Sequencing relied on a cDNA template that was reverse transcribed from extracted RNA. Using immunoSEQ multiplex PCR, the repertoire was profiled, and TCRdb retains in-frame clones only, with some absent. The repertoire holds over 100,000 clones, around 56% seen once, with roughly 0.5% in the top ten. This sample is part of a study of CD8+ T cells in alopecia areata. On the study more broadly: The study gave tofacitinib for 6 to 18 months, then 6 months off drug.

As for treatment: oral pan-JAK inhibitor, 5-10 mg twice daily. Peripheral blood and lesional scalp punch biopsies came from alopecia areata patients. Study outcomes and limitations: Just one nonresponder means the tie between baseline CD8+ expansion and response stays uncertain.

Germline loops: CDR1 GTSNPN, CDR2 SVGIG (reference sequence). The CDR3 sequence is 13 residues long. V lost 0 bases to trimming and J lost 1 base, with 5 bases between them. This sequence originates from a human donor with alopecia areata. The genes are TRBV30 and TRBJ2-3; D is unclear. This specimen consisted of CD4+ T cells sorted from blood, obtained at week 4, from a patient treated with tofacitinib. The CDR3 region has the DNA TGTGCCTGGAGTGTACACGGCACAGATACGCAGTATTTT. It codes for CAWSVHGTDTQYF.